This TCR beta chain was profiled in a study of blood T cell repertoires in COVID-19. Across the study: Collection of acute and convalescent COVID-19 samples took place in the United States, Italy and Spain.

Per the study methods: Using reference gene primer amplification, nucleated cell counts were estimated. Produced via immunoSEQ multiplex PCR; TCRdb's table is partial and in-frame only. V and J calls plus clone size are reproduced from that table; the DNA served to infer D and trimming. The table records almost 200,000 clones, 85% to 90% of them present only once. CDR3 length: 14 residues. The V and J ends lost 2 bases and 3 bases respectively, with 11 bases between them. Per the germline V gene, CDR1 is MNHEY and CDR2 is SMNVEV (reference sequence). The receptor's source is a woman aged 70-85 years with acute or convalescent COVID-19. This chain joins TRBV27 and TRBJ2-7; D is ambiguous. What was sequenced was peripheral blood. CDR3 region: CASSLRNRYYEQYF. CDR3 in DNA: TGTGCCAGCAGTTTAAGGAACAGATACTACGAGCAGTACTTC.